This T cell receptor beta chain was obtained from a study of blood T cell repertoires in COVID-19. V was shortened by 10 bases and J by 5 bases, with 11 bases between the two germline ends. The CDR3 extends over 11 amino acids. The V gene's germline CDR1 is LNHDA and CDR2 SQIVND (reference sequence). Produced via immunoSEQ multiplex PCR; TCRdb's table is partial and in-frame only. The table includes over 350,000 clones, nearly 90% detected once. Adults between about 18 and 95 years of age took part from 20 to 25 US areas. This receptor was identified in a woman under 30 with acute COVID-19. The chain uses TRBV19 and TRBJ1-2; possibly TRBD1 for D (6 bases). Input material: PBMCs or T cells enriched from blood (not recorded which). The CDR3 is CATTGTYGYTF. The CDR3 bases are TGTGCCACCACAGGGACGTATGGCTACACCTTC.